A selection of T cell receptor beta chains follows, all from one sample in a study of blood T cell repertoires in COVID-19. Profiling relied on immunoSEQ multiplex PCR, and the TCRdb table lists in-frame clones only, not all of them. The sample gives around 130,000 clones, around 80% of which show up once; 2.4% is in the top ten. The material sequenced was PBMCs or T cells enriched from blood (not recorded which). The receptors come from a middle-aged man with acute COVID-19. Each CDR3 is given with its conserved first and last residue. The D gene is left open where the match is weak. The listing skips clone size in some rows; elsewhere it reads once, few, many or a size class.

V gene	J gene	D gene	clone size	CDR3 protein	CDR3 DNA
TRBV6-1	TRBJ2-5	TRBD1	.	CASSEDRGDVRTQYF	TGTGCCAGCAGTGAGGACAGGGGTGATGTGCGGACCCAGTACTTC
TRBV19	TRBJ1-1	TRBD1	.	CASSIAGQGGEAFF	TGTGCCAGTAGTATAGCGGGACAGGGAGGGGAAGCTTTCTTT
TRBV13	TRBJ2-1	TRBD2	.	CASSLGRGAYNEQFF	TGTGCCAGCAGCTTAGGGCGGGGGGCCTACAATGAGCAGTTCTTC
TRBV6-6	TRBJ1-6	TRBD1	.	CASRSGQGGSPLHF	TGTGCCAGCAGATCTGGACAGGGTGGGTCACCCCTCCACTTT
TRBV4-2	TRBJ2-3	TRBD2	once	CASSLAGGALGSTDTQYF	TGTGCCAGCAGCCTCGCGGGGGGGGCGCTGGGAAGCACAGATACGCAGTATTTT
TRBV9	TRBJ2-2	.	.	CASSVGAYTGELFF	TGTGCCAGCAGCGTCGGAGCCTACACCGGGGAGCTGTTTTTT
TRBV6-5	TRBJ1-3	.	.	CASRSTAGNTIYF	TGTGCCAGCAGGTCGACAGCCGGAAACACCATATATTTT
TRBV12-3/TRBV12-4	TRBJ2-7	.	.	CASSPRPGPEQYF	TGTGCCAGCAGCCCTCGTCCGGGTCCCGAGCAGTACTTC
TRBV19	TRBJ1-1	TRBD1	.	CASSWDRNTEAFF	TGTGCCAGTAGTTGGGACAGGAACACTGAAGCTTTCTTT
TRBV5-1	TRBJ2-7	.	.	CASSLAREKYEQYF	TGCGCCAGCAGCTTGGCCCGGGAGAAATACGAGCAGTACTTC
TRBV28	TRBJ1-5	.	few	CASSSGQTQPQHF	TGTGCCAGCAGTTCTGGACAGACTCAGCCCCAGCATTTT
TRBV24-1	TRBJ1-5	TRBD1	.	CATSDGTGLPQHF	TGTGCCACCAGTGACGGGACAGGTCTCCCCCAGCATTTT
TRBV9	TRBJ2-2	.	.	CASSVGALNTGELFF	TGTGCCAGCAGCGTAGGGGCTCTTAACACCGGGGAGCTGTTTTTT
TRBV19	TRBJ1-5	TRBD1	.	CASSSIDRGNQPQHF	TGTGCCAGTAGTTCCATCGACAGGGGAAATCAGCCCCAGCATTTT
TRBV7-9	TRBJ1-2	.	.	CASSLGLEGSYTF	TGTGCCAGCAGCTTAGGTTTAGAGGGAAGCTACACCTTC
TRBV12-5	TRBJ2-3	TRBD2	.	CASGTGTSGDTQYF	TGTGCTAGTGGAACCGGGACTAGCGGAGATACGCAGTATTTT
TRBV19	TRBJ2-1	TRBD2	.	CATSRGGSSYNEQFF	TGTGCCACCTCCCGGGGGGGTTCGTCCTACAATGAGCAGTTCTTC
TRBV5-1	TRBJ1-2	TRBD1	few	CASSSWTGGGYGYTF	TGCGCCAGCAGCTCCTGGACAGGGGGCGGCTATGGCTACACCTTC
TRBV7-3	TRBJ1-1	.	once	CASSLRQNTEAFF	TGTGCCAGCAGCTTAAGACAGAACACTGAAGCTTTCTTT
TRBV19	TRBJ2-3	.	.	CASSSPKGGRTDTQYF	TGTGCCAGTAGTTCCCCTAAGGGAGGACGCACAGATACGCAGTATTTT
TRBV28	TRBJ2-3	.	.	CASALRGTTDTQYF	TGTGCGTCAGCCCTTCGGGGAACCACAGATACGCAGTATTTT
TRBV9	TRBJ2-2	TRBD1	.	CASRTGTGNAGELFF	TGTGCCAGCAGGACCGGGACAGGGAATGCCGGGGAGCTGTTTTTT
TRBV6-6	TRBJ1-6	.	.	CASSPTFMGPGNSPLHF	TGTGCCAGCAGTCCGACCTTTATGGGGCCAGGGAATTCACCCCTCCACTTT
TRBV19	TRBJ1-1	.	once	CASFRWNTEAFF	TGTGCCAGCTTCAGGTGGAACACTGAAGCTTTCTTT
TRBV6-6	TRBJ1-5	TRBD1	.	CASSYGGTGLNQPQHF	TGTGCCAGCAGTTACGGGGGGACAGGATTAAATCAGCCCCAGCATTTT
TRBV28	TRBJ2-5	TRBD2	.	CASSFGGARETQYF	TGTGCCAGCAGTTTCGGGGGGGCGCGAGAGACCCAGTACTTC
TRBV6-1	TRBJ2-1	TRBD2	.	CASSELAGVGNEQFF	TGTGCCAGCAGTGAGCTAGCGGGAGTGGGGAATGAGCAGTTCTTC
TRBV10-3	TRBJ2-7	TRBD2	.	CATRGGYEQYF	TGTGCCACGAGGGGAGGGTACGAGCAGTACTTC
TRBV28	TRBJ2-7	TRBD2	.	CASSYRGVSSYEQYF	TGTGCCAGCAGTTACCGGGGGGTCTCATCCTACGAGCAGTACTTC